This paragraph covers one TCR beta chain sequence. The V and J ends lost 6 bases and 6 bases, in that order; junction bases with no gene match: 13. This CDR3 contains 15 residues. Germline CDR1 SQVTM, CDR2 ANQGSEA. Produced via immunoSEQ multiplex PCR; TCRdb's table is partial and in-frame only. The sample consists of 5,500 to 7,000 clones, less than 85% of them appearing once. The data belong to a study of T cells and Merkel cell carcinoma outcomes. Sequences were obtained from tumor tissue from Merkel cell carcinoma. The V call is TRBV29-1, the J call TRBJ2-3; TRBD1 aligns across 9 bases. This TCR was sampled from a human donor with Merkel cell carcinoma. Some clones in this sample may be carry-over from other donors' samples. The DNA for the CDR3 is TGCAGCGTAGATATTACCGGGACAGGGCAGGATACGCAGTATTTT. It codes for CSVDITGTGQDTQYF.